One T cell receptor beta chain is described in this entry. Its cognate antigen is unknown. This entry belongs to a study of regulatory T cells in long-lasting Graves disease. General study results and limits: TCR diversity in persistent Graves' patients was below that of newly diagnosed ones.

Construction of the TCR beta libraries employed iRepertoire HTBI primers in conjunction with Arm-PCR of CDR3 regions. MiXCR, run by TCRdb on the multiplex PCR reads, gives a single entry per CDR3 protein. This sample has fewer than 400,000 distinct CDR3 sequences, with roughly 21% found just once. Time point in this sample: persistent/refractory GD, antithyroid drugs over 5 years with positive TRAb. The TCR library was made from RNA that had been extracted from PBMCs in TRIzol. Patients came through an endocrinology department, and that department was in Xi'an, China. This CDR3 region has 15 residues. Germline V gives CDR1 SNHLY, CDR2 FYNNEI. V lost 2 bases, J lost 6 bases, and 15 bases lay in between.

This chain joins TRBV2 and TRBJ2-3; TRBD2 might be the D (6 bases). The receptor was derived from a female donor with Graves disease. The sample here was peripheral blood mononuclear cells (PBMCs), taken when the disease was refractory, from a patient treated with antithyroid drugs. DNA of the CDR3: TGTGCCAGCAGTGAAACTTCTACGGGGAGGGATACGCAGTATTTT. Amino acids: CASSETSTGRDTQYF.